This T cell receptor beta chain was sequenced during a study of T-cell reconstitution after alpha-beta-depleted transplantation in children (dated by TCRdb to 2016 to 2017). General notes on the study: Using TCR repertoire profiling, the study quantitatively followed how T-cell immune reconstitution unfolded in children after TCRalphabeta/CD19-depleted allogeneic hematopoietic cell transplantation.

Library construction relied on PCR. Sequencing was carried out with an Illumina HiSeq 2500. To normalize quantification of the TCRbeta repertoire, the TCR libraries were built with molecular barcoding that relied on unique molecular identifiers. TCRdb reran the public reads through fastp at Q25 and MiXCR, keeping productive beta chains. Entries are consolidated by CDR3 protein sequence, retaining the most common genes and DNA. For this sample the table gives around 480,000 distinct CDR3 sequences, of which approximately 30% were detected only once. In total, the top ten clones hold 2.4% of the sample. There are a few counts of this clonotype. Which antigen it targets is not known. No qualities accompany the bases; no much larger clone lies one base away. V sheds 6 bases and J sheds 1 base, leaving 21 bases between their ends. The CDR3 runs 16 residues from the cysteine to the phenylalanine. The sequence is cut down to CDR3 DNA, 48 bases in frame from base 1. The germline V gene yields SQVTM for CDR1 and ANQGSEA for CDR2.

Source: PBMCs from the stem cell graft donor, taken from the stem cell graft. The clonotype was recovered from a human donor who donated a stem cell graft to a child with aplastic anemia. The V gene is TRBV29-1 and the J gene is TRBJ1-1; tentative D gene TRBD1, with 6 bases matching. The DNA sequence is as follows: TGCAGCGTGGCCACCGACAGGAAATTGAAGAACACTGAAGCTTTCTTT. Its protein is CSVATDRKLKNTEAFF.